The text below deals with one TCR beta chain. This clone's antigen is unknown. There are no base qualities to consult, and no much larger clone falls within one base. Looking up the germline V gene yields CDR1 SGHTS and CDR2 YDEGEE. From the cysteine up to the phenylalanine, the CDR3 has a length of 15 residues. Just the 45-base CDR3 DNA is kept, in frame starting at base 1. Trimming costs V 6 bases and J 4 bases, and their ends lie 17 bases apart. This entry is derived from a study of cytomegalovirus exposure and HLA in healthy donors (dated by TCRdb to between 2016 and 2019). Background on the whole study: An earlier analysis of about 530 of the donors reported approximately 280 Gb of sequence data and approximately 120 million unique TCR beta sequences obtained from roughly 180 million T cells. Approximately 300 gigabases of sequencing data and around 85 million unique TCR sequences made up an early release that covered under 750 HLA-typed donors. Of the 398 genotyped donors, approximately 83% fell in the genetic ancestry cluster associated with self-reported Caucasian donors. The study was designed to test whether signatures of past pathogen exposure could be identified by cataloging public T cell receptors. The T cell repertoires of several hundred subjects were profiled by immunosequencing and related to cytomegalovirus serostatus. Besides the first cohort of some 670 subjects, a separate validation cohort made up of 120 different subjects was used. To predict cytomegalovirus infection status, the study brought together high-throughput TCR immunosequencing, statistical association of individual TCRs with disease status, and machine learning. In a later analysis, previously published TCR beta repertoires from 600 to 850 donors were re-analyzed and high-resolution HLA genotyping was added so that TCR occurrence patterns could be studied. Rather than using new phenotypic data, the later analysis identified candidate immune exposures from TCR beta sequences and from how often those sequences occurred across donors. An earlier analysis of fewer than 750 of the donors used high-throughput TCR beta sequencing to judge whether each TCR beta V gene segment behaved as functional or pseudogenic. Donor age, sex, ethnicity and CMV serostatus were compiled alongside the repertoire data. A later genetic analysis used genome-wide SNP genotypes for 398 of the 666 donors, treating that subset as a discovery cohort. Every repertoire in the discovery cohort had been generated on one and the same sequencing platform. Both class I and class II loci were covered by HLA typing, at four-digit resolution. The number of donors typed differed by locus, with roughly 629-640 for A, B, C, DRB1 and DQB1, more than 500 for DQA1, about 610 for DPA1, and 400 to 490 for DPB1. Because of strong linkage in the cohort, four to six DR-DQ haplotypes were treated as single units for association and clustering. On average, roughly 250,000 unique TCR beta nucleotide sequences were sequenced per donor among a few hundred genotyped donors of the cohort, with roughly 18% of those sequences being non-productive. Beyond this particular receptor, the publication reports: Because the 87-base-pair reads could not distinguish some IMGT-functional V segments, including TRBV6-2 and TRBV6-3, those segments were excluded. In a later analysis, HLA-associated TCR beta chains were found to be more clonally expanded and to have lower generation probabilities than equally common non-associated chains. In a later analysis, around 17,000 TCR beta sequences were associated with specific HLA alleles at a false discovery rate of 0.05. The cohort was sequenced for TCR beta chains only, and without alpha or paired-chain data the features that could be detected were limited. In vitro tests confirmed that a few of the cytomegalovirus-associated TCR beta chains recognize cytomegalovirus antigens. Most CMV-associated TCR beta chains appeared to be HLA-restricted in a later analysis, and the HLA associations seemed to be driven largely by CMV exposure. The study listed approximately 150 TCR beta chains as associated with cytomegalovirus. For the cohort, immune exposure information was limited to CMV serostatus. A group of highly shared sequence variants was considered likely to be a technical artifact of the sequencing pipeline. When HLA alleles, especially DR and DQ, strongly co-occurred, TCR associations were difficult to assign to individual alleles. A further reported finding was that TCR beta sequences accurately predicted the HLA-A and HLA-B alleles for most subjects in the first cohort. It was suggested by the authors that the approach could potentially be generalized to other disease states and immunological phenotypes. Linkage disequilibrium might explain the correlated functional status among segregating V segments, but an unknown experimental factor could not be excluded. HLA typing was unavailable for some donors at each locus, so association tests used only the typed subset. In an earlier analysis of some 640 of the donors, most TCR beta V segments were observed in productive rearrangements about 90% or about 30% of the time, broadly matching IMGT annotations. Because counts were too low, about 18 rarely observed V segments, including chromosome 9 orphons, were left out of the earlier analysis of several hundred of the donors. A later analysis reported that several top co-occurrence clusters appeared linked to parvovirus B19, influenza, CMV and Epstein-Barr virus. While some public TCRs were present in many individuals, most TCR sequences turned up only very rarely across donors. In a later analysis, TCR association rates were found to vary across HLA loci, with the most associated TCRs seen for DRB1 alleles and the fewest for HLA-C alleles. Cytomegalovirus status was reported to be diagnosed by the classifier with high specificity and sensitivity in both the original and validation cohorts. In a later genetic analysis, a missense DCLRE1C variant was associated with V-gene and J-gene trimming of TCR beta chains, and the association was replicated in an independent cohort. Presence/absence analyses assumed roughly uniform sequencing depth across donors, an assumption that may not hold. In a later genetic analysis, fewer N-insertions in productive TCRs were reported among donors in an Asian-associated ancestry cluster than the roughly 700-donor mean.

In total, 666 healthy bone marrow donors made up the cohort. At the time of sampling, every cohort member was nominally healthy, though immune exposures that went unrecorded were likely present. CMV serostatus was recorded as positive for some 300 and negative for about 50% of the roughly 670 cohort members, whereas no CMV serostatus was recorded for the donor in question. Each donor provided a peripheral blood sample, and peripheral blood mononuclear cells were used for TCR beta sequencing. Genomic DNA extraction from the blood cell samples was performed with the Qiagen DNeasy Blood Extraction Kit. The library was generated by the immunoSEQ multiplex PCR assay. A mixture of 60 forward primers for TCR Vbeta segments and 13 reverse primers for TCR Jbeta segments was used in the multiplex PCR. The CDR3 region of rearranged TCR beta genes was amplified from genomic DNA by a multiplex PCR assay. On the Illumina HiSeq System, the amplified TCR beta libraries were sequenced as 87-base-pair reads. Per the original workflow: In a later analysis, 70 million to 95 million unique TCR beta chains were counted across the roughly 610 repertoires, and roughly 10 million of these chains were shared by at least two donors. Raw reads were error-corrected and collapsed into unique sequences with a nearest-neighbor algorithm that merged closely related sequences to remove PCR and sequencing errors. V, D and J gene segments were assigned by aligning CDR3 sequences to IMGT reference sequences. Each retained sequence needed at least a six-nucleotide match to both a V gene segment and a J gene segment. A rearrangement was called productive if the CDR3 had no stop codons and remained in frame with V and J, and every other rearrangement was called non-productive. Following IMGT convention, CDR3 was defined as the stretch from the second conserved V-encoded cysteine up to the conserved J-encoded phenylalanine. The earlier analysis of approximately 590 of the donors excluded any sequence lacking an unambiguous match to a single V gene segment. In an earlier analysis of around 590 of the donors, a V segment was called functional when productive rearrangements were above 56.7%, and segregating when the standard deviation between donors exceeded 5%. A statistical classification framework was built to diagnose cytomegalovirus status from the catalog of TCR beta chain sequences. In a later analysis, V and J genes were assigned by comparing TCR nucleotide sequences against IMGT/GENE-DB human TR gene sequences. The TCRdist pipeline was used in a later analysis to assign CDR3 sequences and most-parsimonious VDJ recombination scenarios. In a later analysis, every TCR beta chain was defined by the combination of its CDR3 amino acid sequence and its V-gene family, and reads without a unique V-gene family were dropped. A later analysis removed 450 to 600 highly shared, low-generation-probability nucleotide sequences to deal with suspected cross-contamination and a sequencing artifact. In a later analysis, a clonal expansion index for each public chain was calculated from normalized within-repertoire ranks of inferred template counts. Generation probabilities in a later analysis came from a VDJ recombination model fitted to out-of-frame rearrangements, and those results were checked against IGoR. A later analysis scored TCR-TCR, TCR-HLA and TCR-CMV co-occurrence with hypergeometric tests, applying a repertoire-size bias correction to TCR pairs. In a later analysis, false discovery rates were estimated by permuting HLA or CMV assignments 20 times. In a later analysis, co-occurring TCRs were grouped using DBSCAN, and TCRdist sequence similarity was added for clustering within HLA-allele-positive subsets. Repertoires with fewer than 30,000 or more than 120,000 public chains were left out of co-occurrence clustering, as were several repertoires with anomalous nucleotide sharing. What TCRdb holds here is the immuneACCESS table cut down to in-frame rearrangements. Part of the clones is not present; checked against another copy, under half of the missing clones reflect an unresolved V gene, and the others are unexplained. From that table come the V and J calls and clone size; the DNA was used to work out D and trimming. Within this sample are about 98,000 clones, with about four fifths of them counted one time only. Roughly 8.4% of the sample is taken by the ten largest.

The receptor's source is a human donor in good health. The sample consisted of PBMCs. The chain joins TRBV5-8 to TRBJ2-1, with TRBD1 tentatively as D gene (6 bases match). The CDR3: CASITKGGVYNEQFF. The nucleotide sequence reads as follows: TGTGCCAGCATCACCAAAGGGGGTGTTTACAATGAGCAGTTCTTC.